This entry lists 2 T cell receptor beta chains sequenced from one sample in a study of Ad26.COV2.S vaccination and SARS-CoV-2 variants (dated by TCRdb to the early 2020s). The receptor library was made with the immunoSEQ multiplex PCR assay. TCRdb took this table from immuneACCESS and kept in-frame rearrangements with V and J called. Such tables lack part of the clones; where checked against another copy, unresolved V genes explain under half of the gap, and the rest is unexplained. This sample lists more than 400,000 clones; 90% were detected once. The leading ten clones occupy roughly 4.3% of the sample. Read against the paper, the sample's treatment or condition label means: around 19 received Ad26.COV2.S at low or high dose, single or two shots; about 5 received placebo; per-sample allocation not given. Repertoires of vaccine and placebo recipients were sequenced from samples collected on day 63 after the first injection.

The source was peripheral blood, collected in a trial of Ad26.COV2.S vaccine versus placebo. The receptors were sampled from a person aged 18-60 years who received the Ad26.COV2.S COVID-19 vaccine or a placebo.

CDR3 in amino acids: CSVGDSLTSGFTDTQYF. The DNA for the CDR3 is TGCAGCGTTGGGGACTCCTTAACTAGCGGATTCACAGATACGCAGTATTTT. This chain connects TRBV29-1 to TRBJ2-3; 8 bases agree with TRBD2. The CDR3 extends over 17 amino acids. V shed 4 bases, J shed 2 bases, and the junction held 14 bases outside the gene matches. Germline CDR1 is SQVTM and CDR2 is ANQGSEA.

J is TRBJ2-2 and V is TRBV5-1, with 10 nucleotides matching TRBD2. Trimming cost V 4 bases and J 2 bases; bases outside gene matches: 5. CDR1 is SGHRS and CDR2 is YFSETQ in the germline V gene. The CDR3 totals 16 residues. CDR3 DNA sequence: TGCGCCAGCAGCCTCAGACTAGCGGGCAACACCGGGGAGCTGTTTTTT. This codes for CASSLRLAGNTGELFF.